Presented here are 3 T cell receptor beta chains from one specimen sequenced in a study of cytomegalovirus exposure and HLA in healthy donors. The primer mix had 60 Vbeta and 13 Jbeta primers. The repertoire was sequenced with immunoSEQ multiplex PCR; TCRdb's copy has only in-frame clones and lacks some. The table has 120,000 to 150,000 clones, roughly 80% seen once. The sample taken for sequencing was PBMCs. All receptors come from a man aged 40-50 years in good health and CMV-seropositive.

Points on this clone: The CDR3 does not close with the conserved phenylalanine or tryptophan, likely indicating a read error. The chain couples TRBV28 to TRBJ1-2; no firm D call. The CDR3 length is 12 residues. V shed 6 bases and J shed 2 bases, with 7 bases lying between them. Germline V CDR1 and CDR2: MDHEN, SYDVKM. This CDR3 is CASSSPNYGYTL. The DNA of the CDR3 is TGTGCCAGCAGCTCCCCGAACTATGGCTACACCCTC.

The gene calls are TRBV5-1 and TRBJ2-5; D is ambiguous. The end of the DNA is better explained by TRBJ2-7, so the J call may be wrong. Germline V gene sequence: CDR1 SGHRS, CDR2 YFSETQ. There are 12 residues in the CDR3. The CDR3, as DNA: TGCGCCAGCAGCTCCGGGTCCTACGAGCAGTACTTC. The encoded protein is CASSSGSYEQYF.

The V call is TRBV12-5, the J call TRBJ2-7; possible D gene TRBD2, 5 bases. There are 13 residues in the CDR3. Germline V gene data show CDR1 as LGHNT and CDR2 as FRNRAP. Deletions cut 2 bases from V and 5 bases from J, with 10 bases between. The CDR3 DNA reads TGTGCTAGTGGTTTGAAGTTCGGGGACGAGCAGTACTTC. Encoded protein: CASGLKFGDEQYF.